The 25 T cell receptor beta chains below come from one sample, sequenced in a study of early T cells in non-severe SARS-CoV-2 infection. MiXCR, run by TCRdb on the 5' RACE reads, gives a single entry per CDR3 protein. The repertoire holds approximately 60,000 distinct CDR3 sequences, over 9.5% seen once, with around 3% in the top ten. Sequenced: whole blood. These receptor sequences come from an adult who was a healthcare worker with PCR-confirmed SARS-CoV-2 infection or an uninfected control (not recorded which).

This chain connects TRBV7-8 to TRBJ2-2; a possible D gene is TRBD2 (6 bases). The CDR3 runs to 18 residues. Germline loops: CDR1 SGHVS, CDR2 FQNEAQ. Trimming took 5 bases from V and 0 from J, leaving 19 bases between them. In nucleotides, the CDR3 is TGTGCCAGCAGCCGATTAAATCGGGGGTCGGCGAACACCGGGGAGCTGTTTTTT. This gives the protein CASSRLNRGSANTGELFF.

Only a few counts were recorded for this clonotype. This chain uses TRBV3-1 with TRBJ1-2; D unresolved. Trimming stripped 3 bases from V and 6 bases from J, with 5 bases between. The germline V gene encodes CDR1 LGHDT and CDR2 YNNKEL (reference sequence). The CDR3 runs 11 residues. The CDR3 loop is CASSQGNGYTF. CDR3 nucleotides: TGTGCCAGCAGCCAGGGGAATGGCTACACCTTC.

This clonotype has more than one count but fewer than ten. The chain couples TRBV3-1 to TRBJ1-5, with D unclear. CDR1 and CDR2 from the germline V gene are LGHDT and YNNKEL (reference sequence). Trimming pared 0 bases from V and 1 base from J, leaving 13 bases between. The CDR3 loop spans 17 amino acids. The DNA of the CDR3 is TGTGCCAGCAGCCAAGAGTTTGGGGAGAAGAGCAATCAGCCCCAGCATTTT. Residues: CASSQEFGEKSNQPQHF. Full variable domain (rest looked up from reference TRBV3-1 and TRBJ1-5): DTAVSQTPKYLVTQMGNDKSIKCEQNLGHDTMYWYKQDSKKFLKIMFSYNNKELIINETVPNRFSPKSPDKAHLNLHINSLELGDSAVYFCASSQEFGEKSNQPQHFGDGTRLSIL.

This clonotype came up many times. The CDR3 DNA follows: TGTGCCAGCAGCCCTCGGGACAGGCTTACCGGGGAGCTGTTTTTT. Protein sequence: CASSPRDRLTGELFF. The rearrangement uses TRBV9 and TRBJ2-2; 8 bases line up with TRBD1. The CDR3 totals 15 residues. Germline assignment: CDR1 SGDLS and CDR2 YYNGEE. After removal of 4 bases from V and 5 bases from J, the junction contained 7 bases not matched to a gene.

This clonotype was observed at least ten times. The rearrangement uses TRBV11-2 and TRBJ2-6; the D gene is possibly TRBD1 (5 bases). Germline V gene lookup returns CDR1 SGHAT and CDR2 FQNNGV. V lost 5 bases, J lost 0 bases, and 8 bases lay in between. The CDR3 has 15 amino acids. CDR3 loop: CASSKGFSGANVLTF. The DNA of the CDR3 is TGTGCCAGCAGCAAGGGGTTCTCTGGGGCCAACGTCCTGACTTTC.

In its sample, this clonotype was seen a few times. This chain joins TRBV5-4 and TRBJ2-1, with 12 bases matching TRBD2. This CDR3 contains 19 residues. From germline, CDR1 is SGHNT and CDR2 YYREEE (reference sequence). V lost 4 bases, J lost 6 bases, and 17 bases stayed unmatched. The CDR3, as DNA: TGTGCCAGCAGCACCGGACTAGCGGGGATCCCCCCTCCCTCCAATGAGCAGTTCTTC. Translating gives CASSTGLAGIPPPSNEQFF.

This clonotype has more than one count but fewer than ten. The CDR3 sequence: CASSFGATEAFF. In DNA form, the CDR3 reads TGTGCCAGCAGCTTCGGCGCCACTGAAGCTTTCTTT. The rearrangement uses TRBV11-2 and TRBJ1-1; D unresolved. This CDR3 comprises 12 residues. The V gene's germline CDR1 is SGHAT and CDR2 FQNNGV. The V gene lost 3 bases and the J gene lost 4 bases, with 6 bases spanning the gap.

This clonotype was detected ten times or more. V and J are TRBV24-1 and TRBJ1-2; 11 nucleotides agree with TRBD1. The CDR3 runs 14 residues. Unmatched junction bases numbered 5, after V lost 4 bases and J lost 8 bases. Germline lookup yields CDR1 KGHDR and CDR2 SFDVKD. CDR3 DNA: TGTGCCACCAGTGACACGGACAGGGGGCAGGGCTACACCTTC. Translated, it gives CATSDTDRGQGYTF.

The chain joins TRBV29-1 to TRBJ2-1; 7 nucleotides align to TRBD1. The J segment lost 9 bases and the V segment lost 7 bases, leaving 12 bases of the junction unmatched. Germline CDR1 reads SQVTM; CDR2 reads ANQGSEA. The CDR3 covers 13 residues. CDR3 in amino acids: CSAGTATGTEQFF. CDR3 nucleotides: TGCAGCGCCGGGACAGCCACCGGGACTGAGCAGTTCTTC.

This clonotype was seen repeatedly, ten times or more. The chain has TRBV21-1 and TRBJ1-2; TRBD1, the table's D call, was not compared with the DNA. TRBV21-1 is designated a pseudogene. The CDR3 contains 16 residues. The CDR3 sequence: CASSKAHRTTNYGYTF. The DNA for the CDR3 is TGTGCCAGCAGCAAAGCGCACAGGACGACTAACTATGGCTACACCTTC.

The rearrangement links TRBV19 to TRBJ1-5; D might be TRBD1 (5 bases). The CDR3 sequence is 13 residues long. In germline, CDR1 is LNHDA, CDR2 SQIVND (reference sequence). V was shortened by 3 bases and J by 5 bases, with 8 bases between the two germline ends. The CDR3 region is CASSIGGDQPQHF. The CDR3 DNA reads TGTGCCAGTAGTATTGGAGGGGATCAGCCCCAGCATTTT.

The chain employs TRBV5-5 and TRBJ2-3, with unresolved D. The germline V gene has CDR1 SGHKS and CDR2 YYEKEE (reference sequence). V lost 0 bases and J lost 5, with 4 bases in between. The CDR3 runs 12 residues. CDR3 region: CASSLVEDTQYF. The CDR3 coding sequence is TGTGCCAGCAGCTTGGTTGAAGATACGCAGTATTTT.

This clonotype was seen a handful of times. Here the CDR3 DNA reads TGCAGTGCTAGATCACGAGGACAGGGACTAGGCACAGATACGCAGTATTTT. The encoded protein is CSARSRGQGLGTDTQYF. The chain carries TRBV20-1 and TRBJ2-3; D is tentatively TRBD1 or TRBD2 (8 bases each). The CDR3 spans 17 residues. Germline CDR1 is DFQATT and CDR2 is SNEGSKA (reference sequence). With 2 bases removed from V and 1 base from J, the gap between germline ends came to 19 bases.

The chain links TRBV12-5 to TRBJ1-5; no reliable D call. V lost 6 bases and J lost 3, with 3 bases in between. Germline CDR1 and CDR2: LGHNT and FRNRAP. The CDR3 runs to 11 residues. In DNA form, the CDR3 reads TGTGCTAGTGGACCCAATCAGCCCCAGCATTTT. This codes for CASGPNQPQHF.

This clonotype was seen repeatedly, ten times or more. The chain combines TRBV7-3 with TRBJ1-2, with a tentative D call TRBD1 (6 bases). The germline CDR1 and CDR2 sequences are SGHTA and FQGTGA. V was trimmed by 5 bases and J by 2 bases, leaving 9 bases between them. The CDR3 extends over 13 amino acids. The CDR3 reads CASSPDRNYGYTF. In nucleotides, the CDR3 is TGTGCCAGCAGCCCGGACAGAAACTATGGCTACACCTTC.

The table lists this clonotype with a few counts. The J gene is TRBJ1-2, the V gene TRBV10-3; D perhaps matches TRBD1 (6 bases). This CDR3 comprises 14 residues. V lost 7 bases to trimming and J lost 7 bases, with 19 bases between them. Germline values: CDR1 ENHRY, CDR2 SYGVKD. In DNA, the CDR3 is TGTGCCATCACCAGGGACAAGGGCTTTAGTGGCTACACCTTC. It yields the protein CAITRDKGFSGYTF.

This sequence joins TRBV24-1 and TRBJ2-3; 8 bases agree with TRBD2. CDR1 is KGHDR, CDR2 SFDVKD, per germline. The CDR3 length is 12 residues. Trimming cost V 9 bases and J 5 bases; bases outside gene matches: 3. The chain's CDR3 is CATGLAGDTQYF. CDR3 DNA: TGTGCCACCGGACTAGCAGGAGATACGCAGTATTTT.

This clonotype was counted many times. For the CDR3, the DNA is TGTGCCAGCACACTAGCGGGGGAGTTCTACAATGAGCAGTTCTTC. Translating it yields CASTLAGEFYNEQFF. The gene calls are TRBV9 and TRBJ2-1; 11 nucleotides line up with TRBD2. Germline CDR1 is SGDLS and CDR2 is YYNGEE. The CDR3 spans 15 residues. The trim removed 6 bases at V and 3 bases at J, leaving 5 bases unmatched.

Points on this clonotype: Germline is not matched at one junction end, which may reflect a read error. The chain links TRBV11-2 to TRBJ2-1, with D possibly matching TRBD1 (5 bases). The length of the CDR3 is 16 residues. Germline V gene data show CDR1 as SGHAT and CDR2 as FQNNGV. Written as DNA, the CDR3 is TGTGCCGGCAGCTCGAAACAGGAGAGCTCCTACAATGAGCAGTTCTTC. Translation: CAGSSKQESSYNEQFF.

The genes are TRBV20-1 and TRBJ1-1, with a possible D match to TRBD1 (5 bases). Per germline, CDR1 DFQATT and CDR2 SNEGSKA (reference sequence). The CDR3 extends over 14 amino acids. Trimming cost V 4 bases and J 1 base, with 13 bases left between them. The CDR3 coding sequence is TGCAGTGCTAAGCGTAGACAGTGGAACACTGAAGCTTTCTTT. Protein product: CSAKRRQWNTEAFF.

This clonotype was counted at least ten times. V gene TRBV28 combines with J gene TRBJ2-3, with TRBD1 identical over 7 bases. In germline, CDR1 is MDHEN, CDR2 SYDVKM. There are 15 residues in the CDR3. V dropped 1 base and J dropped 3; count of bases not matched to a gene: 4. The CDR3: CASSLYGRGTDTQYF. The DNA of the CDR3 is TGTGCCAGCAGTTTATATGGCAGGGGGACAGATACGCAGTATTTT.

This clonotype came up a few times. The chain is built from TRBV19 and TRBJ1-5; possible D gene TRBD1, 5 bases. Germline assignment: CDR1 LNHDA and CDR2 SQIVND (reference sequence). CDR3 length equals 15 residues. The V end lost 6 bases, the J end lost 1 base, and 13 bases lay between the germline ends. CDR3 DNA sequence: TGTGCCAGTAGCCTATGGGGGGAAAGCAATCAGCCCCAGCATTTT. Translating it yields CASSLWGESNQPQHF.

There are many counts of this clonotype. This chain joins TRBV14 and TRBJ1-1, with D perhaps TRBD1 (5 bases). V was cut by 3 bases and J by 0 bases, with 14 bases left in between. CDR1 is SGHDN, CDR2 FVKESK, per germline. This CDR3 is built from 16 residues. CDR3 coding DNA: TGTGCCAGCAGCCACGGGGGAGTTTCCTTGAACACTGAAGCTTTCTTT. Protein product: CASSHGGVSLNTEAFF.

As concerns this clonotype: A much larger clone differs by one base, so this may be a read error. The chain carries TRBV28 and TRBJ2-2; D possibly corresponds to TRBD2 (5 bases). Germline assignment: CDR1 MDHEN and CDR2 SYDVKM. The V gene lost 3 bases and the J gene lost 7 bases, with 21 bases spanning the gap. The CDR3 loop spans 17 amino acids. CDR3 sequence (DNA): TGTGCCAGCAGTTTTCGTTTCGGGGTCCAGGCCATCGGGGAGCTGTTTTTT. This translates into CASSFRFGVQAIGELFF.

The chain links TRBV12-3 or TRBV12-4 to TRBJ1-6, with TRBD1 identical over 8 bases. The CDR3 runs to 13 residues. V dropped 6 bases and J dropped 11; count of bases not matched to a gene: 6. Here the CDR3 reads CASRAGGEAPLHF. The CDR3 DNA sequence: TGTGCCAGCAGGGCAGGGGGCGAGGCACCCCTCCACTTT.